Detailed here is one T cell receptor (beta chain). No antigen is known for it. The record has no base qualities; no much larger clone is one base away. The source of the sample is a study of blood T cell repertoires in COVID-19 (TCRdb year 2020). The study in broad terms: Samples from collaborators originated in the United States, Italy and Spain and spanned both the acute and convalescent phases of COVID-19. The prospective study material was composed of cDNA or gDNA derived from T cells, B-cell-depleted T cells, or PBMCs. Subjects who had been exposed to COVID-19, were actively infected with it, or had recovered from it provided the deeply sampled blood TCRbeta repertoires that made up the dataset. The repertoires were released in a freely available public database meant as a resource for research on the immune response to SARS-CoV-2. Samples came from the ongoing ImmuneRACE study (first 160 participants) plus 1,254 subjects from 6 global collaborators. The sample metadata nearly always contained a de-identified subject ID, COVID-19 status, age in years and sex. Where available, HLA class I and class II types were obtained from metadata supplied by the sample provider rather than from assay-based typing.

The investigation overall reported the following: How much clinical and demographic metadata was included differed by source and by participant, and the metadata was provided uncurated.

TCRbeta CDR3 regions were amplified from genomic DNA by means of the immunoSEQ Assay, a bias-controlled multiplex PCR. The study's processing was this. The number of nucleated cells in each sample was estimated by amplification of reference gene primers within the assay. Sequence reads were collapsed and filtered to measure the absolute abundance of every unique TCRbeta CDR3 rearrangement. For each sample, productive Simpson clonality was calculated as the square root of Simpson's diversity index over productive rearrangements. Sourced from immuneACCESS, this table was stored by TCRdb with only in-frame sequences that have V and J called. A share of the clones is absent; for the studies checked, an unresolved V gene accounts for under half, and the remainder has no known explanation. V and J calls and clone size are those listed in that table; D and trimming were worked out from the DNA. A total of roughly 270,000 clones appear in this sample, around 84% of them only once. Around 5% of the sample is in the top ten clones.

Enrolling through a virtual design, the prospective study's participants ranged in age from roughly 18 to 89 years and lived across 20 to 30 United States geographic areas. To assign participants to cohorts, the prospective study relied on clinical history that participants themselves reported in a screening survey and a study questionnaire. A participant counted as exposed if, within 2 weeks of entering the study, that participant had been in contact with someone who had a PCR-confirmed or clinician-diagnosed COVID-19 case. In the prospective study, whole blood, serum and a nasopharyngeal or oropharyngeal swab were collected from each participant by mobile phlebotomists. Prospective study participants could optionally give additional blood draws and questionnaires over an approximately 2-month period. Before DNA extraction, blood samples from the prospective study were shipped at room temperature or frozen.

Cut back by 2 bases and 5 bases, the V and J ends lie 11 bases apart. CDR1 and CDR2, looked up from the germline V gene, are SGHRS and YFSETQ. The CDR3 numbers 14 residues from cysteine through phenylalanine. The CDR3 DNA has 42 bases and is translated from base 1. The TCR originated in a man aged 35 to 55 who had been exposed to COVID-19. The sequence joins TRBV5-1 to TRBJ2-1; a tentative D match to TRBD1 spans 6 bases. The specimen sequenced was PBMCs or T cells enriched from blood (not recorded which). The nucleotide sequence reads as follows: TGCGCCAGCAGCTTCCCGCGGACAGACAATGAGCAGTTCTTC. This sequence encodes CASSFPRTDNEQFF.